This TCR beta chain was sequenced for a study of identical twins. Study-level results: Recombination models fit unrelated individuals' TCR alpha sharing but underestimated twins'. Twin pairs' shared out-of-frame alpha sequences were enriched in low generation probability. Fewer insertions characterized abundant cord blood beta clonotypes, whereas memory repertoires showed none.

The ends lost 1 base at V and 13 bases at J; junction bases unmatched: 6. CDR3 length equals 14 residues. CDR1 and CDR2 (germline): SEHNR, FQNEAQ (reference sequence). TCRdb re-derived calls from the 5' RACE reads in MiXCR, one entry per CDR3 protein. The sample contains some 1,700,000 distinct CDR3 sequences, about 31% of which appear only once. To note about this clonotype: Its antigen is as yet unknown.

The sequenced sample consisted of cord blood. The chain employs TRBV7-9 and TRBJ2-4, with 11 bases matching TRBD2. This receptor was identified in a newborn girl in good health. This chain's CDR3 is CASSLVLAGEEQYF. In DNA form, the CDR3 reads TGTGCCAGCAGCTTAGTACTAGCGGGAGAGGAGCAGTACTTC.